A selection of T cell receptor beta chains follows, all from one sample in a study of T cell clones after liver transplantation. Produced via immunoSEQ multiplex PCR; TCRdb's table is partial and in-frame only. The table has about 15,000 clones, around 90% seen once. Sequencing was performed on CD8+ T cells from blood, taken before liver transplant. These receptors came from a human donor who received a liver transplant. Both conserved end residues are part of each CDR3. D genes are given only for firm matches. The size entry is marked missing in some rows and otherwise reads once, few, many or a size class.

V	J	D	size	DNA	CDR3
TRBV5-5	TRBJ2-7	.	.	TGTGCCAGCAGCTTTGGGTGGGACTCCTACGAGCAGTACTTC	CASSFGWDSYEQYF
TRBV27	TRBJ2-7	.	.	TGTGCCAGCAGTTTCCCCGGAAGGGACGAGCAGTACTTC	CASSFPGRDEQYF
TRBV13	TRBJ2-5	TRBD1	.	TGTGCCAGCAGCTCGACAGGGGAACCCACCCAGTACTTC	CASSSTGEPTQYF
TRBV7-8	TRBJ2-4	TRBD1	.	TGTGCCAGCAGCGGACAGGTAGCCAAAAACATTCAGTACTTC	CASSGQVAKNIQYF
TRBV7-9	TRBJ1-1	.	.	TGTGCCAGCAGCGGAGGGACGGTCGAAGCTTTCTTT	CASSGGTVEAFF
TRBV27	TRBJ2-7	.	.	TGTGCCAGCAGCCCCGCCGCCAGCCGGTCTCCCCTCGAGCAGTACTTC	CASSPAASRSPLEQYF
TRBV11-2	TRBJ2-7	.	.	TGTGCCAGCAGCTCTATAAGAGGCCCCTCATACGAGCAGTACTTC	CASSSIRGPSYEQYF
TRBV11-1	TRBJ2-7	.	.	TGTGCCAGCAGCCGGAGCCCGGGTTCCTACGAGCAGTACTTC	CASSRSPGSYEQYF
TRBV13	TRBJ1-1	.	.	TGTGCCAGCAGCGTAGGCGGGCAGCGCACTGAAGCTTTCTTT	CASSVGGQRTEAFF
TRBV27	TRBJ2-2	.	few	TGTGCCAGCAGTTTGGGGCCCTCCCGGGCCGGGGAGCTGTTTTTT	CASSLGPSRAGELFF
TRBV28	TRBJ2-7	.	once	TGTGCCACCGATCCCAATGGCAGGGCCCACGAGCAGTACTTC	CATDPNGRAHEQYF
TRBV11-3	TRBJ2-7	.	.	TGTGCCAGCAGCTTAGATGAATACGAGCAGTACTTC	CASSLDEYEQYF
TRBV9	TRBJ2-1	.	.	TGTGCCAGCAGCGTAAGCCGATACAATGAGCAGTTCTTC	CASSVSRYNEQFF
TRBV6-5	TRBJ2-1	.	.	TGTGCCAGCAGTTACTCTCAACTTTCGTCGCCGTTCTTC	CASSYSQLSSPFF
TRBV21-1	TRBJ2-3	.	.	TGTGCCAGCAGCAACGGTTATACGCAGTATTTT	CASSNGYTQYF
TRBV9	TRBJ2-5	TRBD2	once	TGTGCCAGCAGCGTAGCTGTAGCGGGAGGGCCGCGAGAGACCCAGTACTTC	CASSVAVAGGPRETQYF
TRBV19	TRBJ2-2	.	.	TGTGCCAGCCTTGATTTTATGGAGGGAGCGAACACCGGGGAGCTGTTTTTT	CASLDFMEGANTGELFF
TRBV13	TRBJ2-2	.	.	TGTGCCAGCAGCTCCGAGCGGTTGAGGACCGGGGAGCTGTTTTTT	CASSSERLRTGELFF
TRBV11-2	TRBJ1-2	.	once	TGTGCCAGCAGCTTAGTGGAGGGTCCCTATGGCTACACCTTC	CASSLVEGPYGYTF
TRBV13	TRBJ2-3	TRBD1	once	TGTGCCAGCAGCGATCCGGGACAGGAATCAGATACGCAGTATTTT	CASSDPGQESDTQYF
TRBV7-6	TRBJ1-1	.	.	TGTGCCAGCAGCTTAGCGCCAGGGTTCAACACTGAAGCTTTCTTT	CASSLAPGFNTEAFF
TRBV18	TRBJ1-1	.	.	TGTGCCAGCTCACCAGGGTCTGAAGCTTTCTTT	CASSPGSEAFF
TRBV9	TRBJ2-3	TRBD2	.	TGTGCCAGCAGCGTAGGTACTAGCGGGAGTACAGATACGCAGTATTTT	CASSVGTSGSTDTQYF
TRBV10-3	TRBJ2-1	.	few	TGTGCCATCAGGGGCGGCGAGGACAATGAGCAGTTCTTC	CAIRGGEDNEQFF
TRBV5-1	TRBJ1-1	.	.	TGCGCCAGCAGTTATGGCAAGAACACTGAAGCTTTCTTT	CASSYGKNTEAFF
TRBV6-5	TRBJ2-3	.	.	TGTGCCAGCAGTTCCTTCAGCGGGAGCACAGATACGCAGTATTTT	CASSSFSGSTDTQYF
TRBV29-1	TRBJ1-4	.	.	TGCAGCGTTGAAGGACGGGAGAAACTGTTTTTT	CSVEGREKLFF
TRBV9	TRBJ2-3	.	.	TGTGCCAGCAGCCAACCCTCGAGATCCCCGAGCACAGATACGCAGTATTTT	CASSQPSRSPSTDTQYF
TRBV5-6	TRBJ1-2	TRBD1	.	TGTGCCAGCAGAACACAGGGGTACTATGGCTACACCTTC	CASRTQGYYGYTF
TRBV12-5	TRBJ2-7	.	.	TGTGCTTCGGCCCCCTTCTCCTACGAGCAGTACTTC	CASAPFSYEQYF
TRBV28	TRBJ1-6	.	.	TGTGCCAGCACCCGACCCTGGGAGCATTCACCCCTCCACTTT	CASTRPWEHSPLHF
TRBV27	TRBJ2-5	.	.	TGTGCCAGCAGTTTAGGAACTACGGGGGCTCAAGAGACCCAGTACTTC	CASSLGTTGAQETQYF
TRBV7-2	TRBJ2-4	.	.	TGTGCCAGCAGCTTAGACAGGGTGGACATTCAGTACTTC	CASSLDRVDIQYF
TRBV5-5	TRBJ1-3	.	once	TGTGCCAGCAGCTTGGATCCAGGGCATGGAAACACCATATATTTT	CASSLDPGHGNTIYF
TRBV4-1	TRBJ2-7	TRBD1	.	TGCGCCAGCAGCCCAACCCCGGGACAGGGGTACGAGCAGTACTTC	CASSPTPGQGYEQYF
TRBV7-8	TRBJ2-1	.	.	TGTGCCAGCAGCTTGTCAGGGCGTCACAATGAGCAGTTCTTC	CASSLSGRHNEQFF
TRBV29-1	TRBJ1-4	.	.	TGCAGCGTCCCCTGGGGAACTAATGAAAAACTGTTTTTT	CSVPWGTNEKLFF
TRBV5-3	TRBJ1-5	.	.	TGTGCCAGAAGCTTGTCGGGGTGGCAGCCCCAGCATTTT	CARSLSGWQPQHF
TRBV15	TRBJ1-1	.	once	TGTGCCACCAGCTTACCGGAAGGGAACACTGAAGCTTTCTTT	CATSLPEGNTEAFF
TRBV19	TRBJ2-3	.	once	TGTGCCAGTAGTCAGGCAAGAGGGACAGATACGCAGTATTTT	CASSQARGTDTQYF
TRBV30	TRBJ1-4	TRBD1	once	TGTGCCTGGAGTGTTCCCCGGACAGGAGGGAATGAAAAACTGTTTTTT	CAWSVPRTGGNEKLFF
TRBV27	TRBJ2-3	TRBD2	.	TGTGCCAGCAGTTCTGGACTAGCCACAGATACGCAGTATTTT	CASSSGLATDTQYF
TRBV4-1	TRBJ2-2	TRBD2	.	TGCGCCAGCAGCCCTTCAACCCCCCGCGGGAGATCTGGGGAGCTGTTTTTT	CASSPSTPRGRSGELFF